What follows are 20 T cell receptor beta chains derived from one specimen sequenced in a study of cytomegalovirus exposure and HLA in healthy donors (dated by TCRdb to the late 2010s). Library prep was done by the immunoSEQ multiplex PCR assay. The multiplex PCR relied on a mix of 60 forward primers for TCR Vbeta segments and 13 reverse primers for TCR Jbeta segments. The table comes from immuneACCESS by way of TCRdb, which keeps in-frame sequences with V and J called. Part of the clones is missing from these tables; in studies checked, under half for an unresolved V gene and the rest for unknown reasons. For this sample there are fewer than 180,000 clones; roughly 77% appear just once. Roughly 3.4% of the sample comes from the top ten. Sequencing was performed on PBMCs. The receptors derive from a human donor in good health.

The chain links TRBV4-2 to TRBJ2-7; 9 nucleotides match TRBD2. The CDR3 extends over 16 amino acids. The ends lost 0 bases at V and 0 bases at J; junction bases unmatched: 3. Germline V gene data show CDR1 as LGHNA and CDR2 as YNFKEQ. CDR3: CASSQDLAGASYEQYF. CDR3 in DNA: TGTGCCAGCAGCCAAGATTTAGCGGGGGCCTCCTACGAGCAGTACTTC.

V is TRBV7-2 and J is TRBJ2-7, with 10 bases fitting TRBD2. Germline V CDR1 and CDR2: SGHTA, FQGNSA. The CDR3 totals 15 residues. V was pared by 1 base and J by 4 bases, with 4 bases of the junction left unmatched. CDR3 sequence (DNA): TGTGCCAGCAGCTTAGTGCCTAGCGGGGGATACGAGCAGTACTTC. Encoded protein: CASSLVPSGGYEQYF.

The chain employs TRBV4-2 and TRBJ2-3; TRBD2 matches at 10 bases. Trimming removed 5 bases from V and 0 bases from J; junction bases left unmatched: 5. The CDR3 length is 16 residues. Germline V CDR1 and CDR2: LGHNA, YNFKEQ. CDR3 nucleotides: TGTGCCAGCAGCTATCGACTAGCGGGTAGCACAGATACGCAGTATTTT. Its protein is CASSYRLAGSTDTQYF.

This clone has just one count. The chain joins TRBV7-9 to TRBJ1-5; possibly TRBD1 for D (5 bases). From germline, CDR1 is SEHNR and CDR2 FQNEAQ (reference sequence). The CDR3 contains 15 residues. V lost 2 bases to trimming and J lost 4 bases, with 12 bases between them. The CDR3 DNA reads as TGTGCCAGCAGCTTATCGGACATCCCTAATCAGCCCCAGCATTTT. Its protein is CASSLSDIPNQPQHF.

The chain employs TRBV5-4 and TRBJ2-6; a weak D match, TRBD2 (5 bases). The CDR3 is 16 residues long. Trimming stripped 0 bases from V and 2 bases from J, with 9 bases between. Germline V gene sequence: CDR1 SGHNT, CDR2 YYREEE (reference sequence). Here the CDR3 reads CASSLEFGAGANVLTF. The CDR3 DNA reads as TGTGCCAGCAGCTTGGAATTCGGGGCTGGGGCCAACGTCCTGACTTTC.

Only a few counts were recorded for this clone. The CDR3 coding sequence is TGTGCCAGCAGTTTATATCCTCCCCTTGCGGACAGGGGCTCCTATGGCTACACCTTC. It codes for CASSLYPPLADRGSYGYTF. This chain links TRBV27 with TRBJ1-2, with 9 bases lining up with TRBD1. The CDR3 has 19 residues. CDR1 and CDR2 (germline): MNHEY, SMNVEV (reference sequence). V dropped 1 base and J dropped 4; count of bases not matched to a gene: 16.

The chain joins TRBV5-6 to TRBJ2-3; a weak D match, TRBD2 (6 bases). The germline V and J ends were trimmed by 0 bases and 3 bases, with 11 bases remaining between them. Per the germline V gene, CDR1 is SGHDT and CDR2 is YYEEEE. The CDR3 consists of 15 residues. CDR3 residues: CASSLVRLDTDTQYF. The CDR3 DNA is TGTGCCAGCAGCTTGGTCCGACTAGATACAGATACGCAGTATTTT.

This chain uses TRBV19 with TRBJ2-4, with a possible D match to TRBD1 (5 bases). V was pared by 3 bases and J by 0 bases, with 12 bases between. Per germline, CDR1 LNHDA and CDR2 SQIVND (reference sequence). The CDR3 loop spans 16 amino acids. CDR3 sequence reads: CASSISGILAKNIQYF. The CDR3 DNA is TGTGCCAGTAGTATCTCAGGGATCCTAGCCAAAAACATTCAGTACTTC.

On this clone: The same CDR3 arises from other DNA sequences in this sample as well. The J gene is TRBJ1-2, the V gene TRBV11-2; tentative D call: TRBD1 (6 bases). Per germline, CDR1 SGHAT and CDR2 FQNNGV. V lost 5 bases to trimming and J lost 2 bases, with 9 bases between them. The CDR3 is 13 residues long. The chain's CDR3 is CASSLGQNYGYTF. The CDR3 region has the DNA TGTGCCAGCAGCCTCGGACAGAACTATGGCTACACCTTC.

This clone was seen a single time. As DNA, the CDR3 is TGTGCCAGCAGTCGTGGGACTACCGAGCAGTACTTC. It codes for CASSRGTTEQYF. The chain couples TRBV27 to TRBJ2-7; TRBD2 agrees at 7 bases. V shed 5 bases and J 6 bases; nucleotides not matched to a gene: 4. This CDR3 contains 12 residues. Germline CDR1 reads MNHEY; CDR2 reads SMNVEV (reference sequence).

The CDR3 loop is CASSEMQDFYGYTF. The CDR3, as DNA: TGTGCCAGCAGTGAAATGCAGGACTTCTATGGCTACACCTTC. The rearrangement uses TRBV6-1 and TRBJ1-2; D call uncertain. The CDR3 sequence is 14 residues long. Trimming stripped 2 bases from V and 4 bases from J, with 11 bases between. CDR1 and CDR2 (germline): MNHNS, SASEGT.

V gene TRBV6-6 combines with J gene TRBJ1-2, with D tentatively TRBD1 (5 bases). The CDR3 consists of 16 residues. The V gene's germline CDR1 is MNHNY and CDR2 SVGAGI (reference sequence). V was clipped by 5 bases and J by 5 bases, with 21 bases between them. The CDR3 DNA reads as TGTGCCAGCAGTAACTACCGACAGACCCATTTATATGGCTACACCTTC. Encoded protein: CASSNYRQTHLYGYTF.

CDR3 nucleotide sequence: TGTGCCAGTAGTATTCTTCAGGTTAGTAACACTGAAGCTTTCTTT. Amino acids: CASSILQVSNTEAFF. This chain connects TRBV19 to TRBJ1-1; D is uncertain. V was pared by 3 bases and J by 2 bases, with 13 bases between. The CDR3 is 15 residues long. CDR1 LNHDA and CDR2 SQIVND come from the germline V gene (reference sequence).

This rearrangement joins TRBV7-8 to TRBJ2-2, with 12 bases aligning to TRBD2. The CDR3 spans 17 residues. The J segment lost 0 bases and the V segment lost 5 bases, leaving 4 bases of the junction unmatched. Per the germline V gene, CDR1 is SGHVS and CDR2 is FQNEAQ. The CDR3 region has the DNA TGTGCCAGCAGCAGACTAGCGGGGGTCGCGAACACCGGGGAGCTGTTTTTT. Translated: CASSRLAGVANTGELFF.

The chain recombines TRBV19 with TRBJ2-7; the D gene is possibly TRBD2 (6 bases). The CDR3 loop spans 13 amino acids. Trimming removed 4 bases from V and 2 bases from J, with 9 bases in between. The germline gives CDR1 LNHDA, CDR2 SQIVND (reference sequence). The CDR3 is CASSSAGPYEQYF. The CDR3 DNA reads as TGTGCCAGTAGTAGTGCGGGACCCTACGAGCAGTACTTC.

The chain carries TRBV5-6 and TRBJ2-1, with 7 bases aligning to TRBD2. In germline, CDR1 is SGHDT, CDR2 YYEEEE. After removal of 5 bases from V and 3 bases from J, the junction contained 5 bases not matched to a gene. The CDR3 runs to 14 residues. CDR3 region: CASRRLAVYNEQFF. The CDR3 DNA reads TGTGCCAGCAGGCGCCTAGCGGTCTACAATGAGCAGTTCTTC.

The chain joins TRBV4-1 to TRBJ2-2; the match to TRBD1 covers 11 bases. V lost 4 bases to trimming and J lost 6 bases; unmatched junction nucleotides: 4. The CDR3 consists of 15 residues. The germline V gene has CDR1 MGHRA and CDR2 YSYEKL. The CDR3 sequence is CASSPDRGLPGELFF. CDR3 sequence (DNA): TGCGCCAGCAGCCCGGACAGGGGGCTTCCCGGGGAGCTGTTTTTT.

This clone has just a few counts. This chain uses TRBV11-2 with TRBJ1-6; 11 nucleotides agree with TRBD1. There are 14 residues in the CDR3. The germline CDR1 and CDR2 sequences are SGHAT and FQNNGV. V was clipped by 3 bases and J by 10 bases; unmatched bases: 2. The CDR3 loop is CASSLDRGPSPLHF. The CDR3, as DNA: TGTGCCAGCAGCTTGGACAGGGGGCCGTCACCCCTCCACTTT.

In DNA form, the CDR3 reads TGCGCCAGCAGCAGACAGGGGGGAATGAACACTGAAGCTTTCTTT. This codes for CASSRQGGMNTEAFF. This chain links TRBV5-1 with TRBJ1-1, with 9 bases lining up with TRBD1. The junction had 4 bases not matched to a gene; V was cut back by 4 bases and J by 0 bases. Per germline, CDR1 SGHRS and CDR2 YFSETQ. The CDR3 is 15 residues long.

J is TRBJ1-1 and V is TRBV18; no definite D call. From germline, CDR1 is KGHSH and CDR2 LQKENI. V was cut by 3 bases and J by 3 bases, with 8 bases left in between. CDR3 size: 13 residues. The CDR3 nucleotides read TGTGCCAGCTCACCTAAACGGGACACTGAAGCTTTCTTT. This gives the protein CASSPKRDTEAFF.